Below, 22 T cell receptor beta chains from the same sample are listed, as sequenced in a study of shared clonotypes between healthy human individuals. Sequencing was performed with immunoSEQ multiplex PCR; in TCRdb, only in-frame clones are kept and a portion is missing. The data contain more than 550,000 clones, under 95% of them singletons. Positively selected for CCR7, the CD45RO-negative cells used as naive CD8 cells excluded terminally differentiated effector memory CD45RA+ cells. Sequencing was performed on naive CD8+ T cells sorted from blood. These receptors all stem from a man aged 25 to 45 in good health.

This rearrangement joins TRBV19 to TRBJ2-2; no definite D call. The length of the CDR3 is 14 residues. Deletions cut 3 bases from V and 1 base from J, with 6 bases between. Germline V gives CDR1 LNHDA, CDR2 SQIVND (reference sequence). The CDR3 is CASSIIGNTGELFF. DNA for the CDR3: TGTGCCAGTAGTATTATCGGGAACACCGGGGAGCTGTTTTTT.

The rearrangement uses TRBV15 and TRBJ2-7, with TRBD1 matching over 8 bases. Trimming cost V 5 bases and J 6 bases; bases outside gene matches: 6. The CDR3 is made up of 13 amino acids. Germline-derived CDR1 and CDR2 are LNHNV and YYDKDF (reference sequence). For the CDR3, the DNA is TGTGCCACCAGCGGTCCGACAGGGGTCGAGCAGTACTTC. This encodes CATSGPTGVEQYF.

V and J are TRBV13 and TRBJ2-7; the match to TRBD1 covers 8 bases. The CDR3 runs to 14 residues. Germline V gene sequence: CDR1 PRHDT, CDR2 FYEKMQ (reference sequence). J lost 4 bases, V lost 5 bases, and 7 bases had no gene match. CDR3 nucleotide sequence: TGTGCCAGCAGCCCCGGGACAGGTAATTACGAGCAGTACTTC. Translated, it gives CASSPGTGNYEQYF.

Comments on this clone: Other DNA sequences in the sample encode the same CDR3. This CDR3 is CASSPGLAGYEQYF. In DNA, the CDR3 is TGCGCCAGCAGCCCCGGACTAGCGGGATACGAGCAGTACTTC. The chain carries TRBV4-3 and TRBJ2-7, with 12 bases aligning to TRBD2. The germline CDR1 and CDR2 sequences are LGHNA and YSLEER. The ends lost 4 bases at V and 4 bases at J; junction bases unmatched: 2. This CDR3 spans 14 amino acids.

The sample holds one count of this clone. As DNA, the CDR3 is TGTGCCAGCAGTTTAAACGCCGCGGCACTAGCGGGAGACGGCCTTGGGGCCAACGTCCTGACTTTC. Its protein product is CASSLNAAALAGDGLGANVLTF. The gene calls are TRBV27 and TRBJ2-6; 11 nucleotides agree with TRBD2. The CDR3 is made up of 22 amino acids. The germline V gene encodes CDR1 MNHEY and CDR2 SMNVEV (reference sequence). J gave up 3 bases and V 2 bases, and 18 bases lay outside the gene matches.

The rearrangement joins TRBV21-1 to TRBJ2-1; no check of the table's D call, TRBD2, against the DNA was made. TRBV21-1 is reported as a pseudogene. The CDR3 contains 14 residues. The CDR3 coding sequence is TGTGCCAGCAGCAAGGGACTAGCAAGCAATGAGCAGTTCTTC. Encoded protein: CASSKGLASNEQFF.

This chain links TRBV6-6 with TRBJ2-7; 7 nucleotides line up with TRBD1. CDR1 and CDR2 from the germline V gene are MNHNY and SVGAGI (reference sequence). V lost 3 bases, J lost 5 bases, and 13 bases stayed unmatched. This CDR3 spans 16 amino acids. The CDR3 nucleotides are TGTGCCAGCAGTTATAGCCTGGAGACAGGGCTCGACGAGCAGTACTTC. This gives the protein CASSYSLETGLDEQYF.

The rearrangement links TRBV27 to TRBJ2-1, with 14 bases identical to TRBD2. The germline CDR1 and CDR2 sequences are MNHEY and SMNVEV (reference sequence). The CDR3 is 14 amino acids. After removal of 8 bases from V and 7 bases from J, the junction contained 4 bases not matched to a gene. CDR3 sequence: CASRGLAGVNEQFF. CDR3 nucleotide sequence: TGTGCCAGCCGGGGACTAGCGGGAGTTAATGAGCAGTTCTTC.

The rearrangement uses TRBV28 and TRBJ1-3; D might be TRBD1 (5 bases). Germline V lookup: CDR1 MDHEN, CDR2 SYDVKM. V was shortened by 6 bases and J by 0 bases, with 15 bases between the two germline ends. This CDR3 comprises 16 residues. The CDR3, as DNA: TGTGCCAGCAGCCCGATGCCAGGGTTCTCTGGAAACACCATATATTTT. This gives the protein CASSPMPGFSGNTIYF. The whole variable domain, filled in from reference TRBV28 and TRBJ1-3, reads DVKVTQSSRYLVKRTGEKVFLECVQDMDHENMFWYRQDPGLGLRLIYFSYDVKMKEKGDIPEGYSVSREKKERFSLILESASTNQTSMYLCASSPMPGFSGNTIYFGEGSWLTVV.

The chain links TRBV10-1 to TRBJ2-7; 7 positions agree with TRBD1. This CDR3 is 13 amino acids long. Trimming removed 4 bases from V and 3 bases from J; junction bases left unmatched: 3. From germline, CDR1 is WNHNN and CDR2 SYGVQD (reference sequence). Here the CDR3 reads CASSGDRNYEQYF. In nucleotides, the CDR3 is TGCGCCAGCAGTGGGGACAGAAACTACGAGCAGTACTTC.

The chain has TRBV4-1 and TRBJ1-2, with D unresolved. Germline V gives CDR1 MGHRA, CDR2 YSYEKL. The CDR3 spans 16 residues. V dropped 1 base and J dropped 2 bases, with 14 bases sitting between them. CDR3 amino acids: CASSQVWSGGNYGYTF. DNA of the CDR3: TGCGCCAGCAGCCAAGTTTGGTCAGGAGGGAACTATGGCTACACCTTC.

V is TRBV10-3 and J is TRBJ2-3, with 7 bases aligning to TRBD2. The trim removed 0 bases at V and 3 bases at J, leaving 9 bases unmatched. The germline V gene has CDR1 ENHRY and CDR2 SYGVKD. The CDR3 runs 17 residues. In DNA, the CDR3 is TGTGCCATCAGTGAGTCCTTGAGCGGGGTTGTGACAGATACGCAGTATTTT. Protein: CAISESLSGVVTDTQYF.

About this clone itself: This CDR3 is also generated by other DNA sequences in the sample. The chain links TRBV6-6 to TRBJ2-1; D is unresolved. The CDR3 is 13 amino acids. CDR1 and CDR2 from the germline V gene are MNHNY and SVGAGI (reference sequence). The V and J ends lost 2 bases and 5 bases respectively, with 7 bases between them. The CDR3 DNA reads TGTGCCAGCAGTTACGTGGGGAACAATGAGCAGTTCTTC. Translated, it gives CASSYVGNNEQFF.

The chain recombines TRBV18 with TRBJ2-2; 7 bases map to TRBD1. The germline V gene has CDR1 KGHSH and CDR2 LQKENI. This CDR3 spans 15 amino acids. The V and J ends lost 4 bases and 1 base, in that order; junction bases with no gene match: 3. DNA of the CDR3: TGTGCCAGCTCACTGGACAGGCTGAACACCGGGGAGCTGTTTTTT. Its protein is CASSLDRLNTGELFF.

The chain links TRBV28 to TRBJ2-5; TRBD1 might be the D (7 bases). The germline V gene encodes CDR1 MDHEN and CDR2 SYDVKM. V lost 1 base and J 2 bases, leaving 8 bases between the germline ends. The CDR3 totals 14 residues. The CDR3, as DNA: TGTGCCAGCAGTTTATCAGGGGGGCAAGAGACCCAGTACTTC. Amino acid sequence: CASSLSGGQETQYF.

The V gene is TRBV11-2, the J gene TRBJ2-7; D uncertain. Trimming left V 0 bases short and J 4 bases short, with 16 bases between. Germline loops: CDR1 SGHAT, CDR2 FQNNGV. This CDR3 comprises 16 residues. In DNA form, the CDR3 reads TGTGCCAGCAGCTTAGAGGGCCAAGCCGTCAATTACGAGCAGTACTTC. The encoded protein is CASSLEGQAVNYEQYF.

The chain couples TRBV11-2 to TRBJ2-2; a weak D match, TRBD2 (6 bases). The V gene's germline CDR1 is SGHAT and CDR2 FQNNGV. This CDR3 spans 15 amino acids. V lost 6 bases to trimming and J lost 1 base, with 12 bases between them. The chain's CDR3 is CASSRASENTGELFF. The DNA for the CDR3 is TGTGCCAGCAGTAGAGCTAGCGAGAACACCGGGGAGCTGTTTTTT.

About this clone itself: Because the CDR3's place on the DNA is in doubt, the DNA is left out and the CDR3 is given as listed by TCRdb. The genes are TRBV2 and TRBJ1-3. A total of 13 residues make up the CDR3, ends included. Germline CDR1 is SNHLY and CDR2 is FYNNEI. CDR3 in amino acids: CASFWGPGNTIYF.

This chain links TRBV30 with TRBJ2-1; 8 bases agree with TRBD2. Germline CDR1 GTSNPN, CDR2 SVGIG (reference sequence). There are 15 residues in the CDR3. V trimming: 0 bases; J trimming: 3 bases; junction bases outside the gene matches: 4. The CDR3 sequence is CAWSVGLEDYNEQFF. In DNA form, the CDR3 reads TGTGCCTGGAGTGTGGGACTAGAAGACTACAATGAGCAGTTCTTC.

V and J are TRBV6-6 and TRBJ2-3; 10 bases fit TRBD2. Germline trimming cut 2 bases from V and 2 bases from J; bases unmatched to any gene: 4. This CDR3 contains 16 residues. Looked up from germline, CDR1 is MNHNY and CDR2 is SVGAGI (reference sequence). In DNA, the CDR3 is TGTGCCAGCAGTTACAAGCGGGAGGGCCCCACAGATACGCAGTATTTT. This translates into CASSYKREGPTDTQYF.

The chain is built from TRBV13 and TRBJ2-3, with TRBD2 matching 12 bases. CDR1 is PRHDT, CDR2 FYEKMQ, per germline (reference sequence). Trimming cost V 0 bases and J 2 bases; bases outside gene matches: 9. The CDR3 has 19 residues. The CDR3 here is CASSLGVLAGGTITDTQYF. The CDR3 coding sequence is TGTGCCAGCAGCTTAGGCGTGCTAGCGGGAGGGACAATCACAGATACGCAGTATTTT. The full variable domain, its missing parts supplied by reference TRBV13 and TRBJ2-3, is AAGVIQSPRHLIKEKRETATLKCYPIPRHDTVYWYQQGPGQDPQFLISFYEKMQSDKGSIPDRFSAQQFSDYHSELNMSSLELGDSALYFCASSLGVLAGGTITDTQYFGPGTRLTVL.

This chain joins TRBV4-3 and TRBJ2-7, with 7 bases identical to TRBD1. V lost 5 bases and J lost 5; bases outside the gene matches: 6. CDR3 length: 13 residues. Germline V CDR1 and CDR2: LGHNA, YSLEER. CDR3 in DNA: TGCGCCAGCAGCAAAAGACAGGGCGACGAGCAGTACTTC. Its translation is CASSKRQGDEQYF.